A selection of T cell receptor beta chains follows, all from one sample in a study of blood T cells in healthy people across ages. TCRdb used MiXCR to reprocess the 5' RACE reads, holding one entry per CDR3 protein. This table has around 320,000 distinct CDR3 sequences, roughly a quarter appearing once. Sequences were obtained from blood. Every receptor here comes from a woman aged 70-85 years in good health. Both conserved end residues are part of each CDR3.

v_call: TRBV12-3/TRBV12-4
j_call: TRBJ2-1
cdr3_aa: CASSGSGTSGYNEQFF

v_call: TRBV5-1
j_call: TRBJ2-7
cdr3_aa: CASSFGPREEQYF

v_call: TRBV7-9
j_call: TRBJ1-3
cdr3_aa: CASSLIGAGNTLYF

v_call: TRBV7-2
j_call: TRBJ1-3
cdr3_aa: CASSLGTYSGNTIYF

v_call: TRBV12-3/TRBV12-4
j_call: NA
cdr3_aa: CASSPDRVPYEQYF

v_call: TRBV6-5
j_call: TRBJ1-4
cdr3_aa: CASRQDFWSNEKLFF

v_call: TRBV7-2
j_call: TRBJ2-3
cdr3_aa: CASSAGRHLTSTDTQYF

v_call: TRBV4-2
j_call: TRBJ2-5
cdr3_aa: CAGSQTASDRGKGETQYF

v_call: TRBV20-1
j_call: TRBJ2-5
cdr3_aa: CSALLPRGTTETQYF

v_call: TRBV6-5
j_call: TRBJ1-3
cdr3_aa: CASSYSWNSGNTIYF

v_call: TRBV6-5
j_call: TRBJ1-1
cdr3_aa: CASSYVQMNTAAFF

v_call: TRBV7-9
j_call: TRBJ1-3
cdr3_aa: CASSPRGGVRSGNTIYF

v_call: TRBV28
j_call: TRBJ1-1
cdr3_aa: CASRPSGAPGRNTEAFF

v_call: TRBV20-1
j_call: TRBJ1-6
cdr3_aa: CSARAQGQGNSPLHF

v_call: TRBV3-1
j_call: TRBJ1-3
cdr3_aa: CASSLLGNTIYF

v_call: TRBV28
j_call: TRBJ2-2
cdr3_aa: CASSFGPSGNTGELFF

v_call: TRBV6-6
j_call: TRBJ1-2
cdr3_aa: CASSLQGAYGYTF

v_call: TRBV6-2/TRBV6-3
j_call: TRBJ1-2
cdr3_aa: CASRLKYGYTF

v_call: TRBV6-6
j_call: TRBJ2-3
cdr3_aa: CASSYADTQKAQYF

v_call: TRBV4-1
j_call: TRBJ1-2
cdr3_aa: CASSQDFRGGRDRADGGGYTF

v_call: TRBV9
j_call: NA
cdr3_aa: CASSVEPGGSYEQYF

v_call: TRBV24-1
j_call: TRBJ2-1
cdr3_aa: CATSDLDSAGGGNEQFF

v_call: TRBV14
j_call: TRBJ2-7
cdr3_aa: CTSSQTQGSEGWTYEQYF

v_call: TRBV6-5
j_call: TRBJ1-6
cdr3_aa: CASSYSVNNNSPLHF

v_call: TRBV9
j_call: TRBJ2-1
cdr3_aa: CASSMDATVVDEQFF

v_call: TRBV12-3/TRBV12-4
j_call: TRBJ2-7
cdr3_aa: CASVEEDPCEQYF

v_call: TRBV12-3/TRBV12-4
j_call: TRBJ1-3
cdr3_aa: CASSFLAPSWGKGSSGNTIYF

v_call: TRBV28
j_call: TRBJ1-4
cdr3_aa: CASSPGTGGRGEKLFF

v_call: TRBV14
j_call: TRBJ1-5
cdr3_aa: CASSLHTNQPQHF

v_call: TRBV2
j_call: TRBJ2-3
cdr3_aa: CASKRITGTDTQYF

v_call: TRBV10-3
j_call: TRBJ1-5
cdr3_aa: CAISAGTGGNQPQHF